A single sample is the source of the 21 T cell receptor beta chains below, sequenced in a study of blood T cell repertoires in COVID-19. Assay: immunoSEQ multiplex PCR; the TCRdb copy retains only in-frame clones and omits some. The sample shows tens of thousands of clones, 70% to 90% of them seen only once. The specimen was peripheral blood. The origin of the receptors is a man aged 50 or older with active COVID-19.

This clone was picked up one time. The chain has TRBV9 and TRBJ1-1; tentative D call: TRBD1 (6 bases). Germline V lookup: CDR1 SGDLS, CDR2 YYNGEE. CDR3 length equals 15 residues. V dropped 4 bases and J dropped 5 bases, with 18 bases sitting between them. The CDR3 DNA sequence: TGTGCCAGCAGCCCAACACAGGGATTACGGACTGAAGCTTTCTTT. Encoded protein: CASSPTQGLRTEAFF.

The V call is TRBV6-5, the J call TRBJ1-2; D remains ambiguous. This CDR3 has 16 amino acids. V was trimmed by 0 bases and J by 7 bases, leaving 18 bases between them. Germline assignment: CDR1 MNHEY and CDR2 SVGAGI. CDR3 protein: CASSYSKTRGFPGYTF. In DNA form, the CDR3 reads TGTGCCAGCAGTTACTCGAAAACTCGGGGATTTCCTGGCTACACCTTC.

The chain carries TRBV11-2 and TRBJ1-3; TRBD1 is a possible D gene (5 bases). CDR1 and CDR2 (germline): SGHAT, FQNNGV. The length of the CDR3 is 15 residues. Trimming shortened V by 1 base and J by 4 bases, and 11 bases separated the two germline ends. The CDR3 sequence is CASSLARTHGNTIYF. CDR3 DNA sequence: TGTGCCAGCAGCTTAGCGCGGACACACGGAAACACCATATATTTT.

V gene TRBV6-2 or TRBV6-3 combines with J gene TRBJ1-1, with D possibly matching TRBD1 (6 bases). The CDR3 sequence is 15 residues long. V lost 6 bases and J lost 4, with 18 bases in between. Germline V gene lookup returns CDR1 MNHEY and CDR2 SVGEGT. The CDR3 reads CASSLSFRQATEAFF. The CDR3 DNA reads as TGTGCCAGCAGCCTCAGCTTCCGACAGGCCACTGAAGCTTTCTTT.

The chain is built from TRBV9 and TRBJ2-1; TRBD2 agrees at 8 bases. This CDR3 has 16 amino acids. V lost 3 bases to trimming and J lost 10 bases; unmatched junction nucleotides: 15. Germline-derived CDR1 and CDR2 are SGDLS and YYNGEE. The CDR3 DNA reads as TGTGCCAGCAGCGCCCCATCTGGGACTAGATCCTTAGAGCAGTTCTTC. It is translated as CASSAPSGTRSLEQFF.

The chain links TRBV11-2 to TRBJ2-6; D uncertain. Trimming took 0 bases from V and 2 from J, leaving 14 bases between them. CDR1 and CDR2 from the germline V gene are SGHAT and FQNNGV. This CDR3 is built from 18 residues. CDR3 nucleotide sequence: TGTGCCAGCAGCTTAGATCCCGGGTTTTTGGCTGGGGCCAACGTCCTGACTTTC. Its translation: CASSLDPGFLAGANVLTF.

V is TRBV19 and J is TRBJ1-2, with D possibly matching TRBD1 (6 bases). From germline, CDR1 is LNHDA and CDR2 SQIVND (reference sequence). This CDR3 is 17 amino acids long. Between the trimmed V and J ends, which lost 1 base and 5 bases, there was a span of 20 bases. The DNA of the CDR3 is TGTGCCAGTAGTATAGCTTTCGGGAGGACAGACCTATATGGCTACACCTTC. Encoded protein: CASSIAFGRTDLYGYTF. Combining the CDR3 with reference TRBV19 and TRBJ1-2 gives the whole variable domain DGGITQSPKYLFRKEGQNVTLSCEQNLNHDAMYWYRQDPGQGLRLIYYSQIVNDFQKGDIAEGYSVSREKKESFPLTVTSAQKNPTAFYLCASSIAFGRTDLYGYTFGSGTRLTVV.

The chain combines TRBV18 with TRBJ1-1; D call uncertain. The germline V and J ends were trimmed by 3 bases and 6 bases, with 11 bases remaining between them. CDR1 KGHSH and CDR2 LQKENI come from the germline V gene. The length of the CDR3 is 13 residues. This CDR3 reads CASSPALLSEAFF. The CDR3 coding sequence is TGTGCCAGCTCACCGGCTCTCTTATCTGAAGCTTTCTTT.

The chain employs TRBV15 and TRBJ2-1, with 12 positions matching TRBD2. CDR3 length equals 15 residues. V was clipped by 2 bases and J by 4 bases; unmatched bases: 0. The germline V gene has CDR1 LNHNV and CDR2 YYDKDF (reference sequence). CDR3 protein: CATSRTSGGYNEQFF. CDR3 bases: TGTGCCACCAGCAGAACTAGCGGGGGGTACAATGAGCAGTTCTTC.

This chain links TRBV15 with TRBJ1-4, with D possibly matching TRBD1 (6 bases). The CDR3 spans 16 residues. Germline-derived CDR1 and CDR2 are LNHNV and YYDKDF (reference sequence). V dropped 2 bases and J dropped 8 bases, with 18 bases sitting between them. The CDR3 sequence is CATSRKTNRDREKLFF. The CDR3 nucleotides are TGTGCCACCAGCAGAAAAACCAACAGGGATCGAGAAAAACTGTTTTTT. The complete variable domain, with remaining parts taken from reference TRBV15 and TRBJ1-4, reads DAMVIQNPRYQVTQFGKPVTLSCSQTLNHNVMYWYQQKSSQAPKLLFHYYDKDFNNEADTPDNFQSRRPNTSFCFLDIRSPGLGDTAMYLCATSRKTNRDREKLFFGSGTQLSVL.

The DNA of the CDR3 is TGTGCCAGCTCACCACGCCCGGGACAGGGACACGGTGGCTACACCTTC. Its protein product is CASSPRPGQGHGGYTF. V and J are TRBV18 and TRBJ1-2; 9 bases agree with TRBD1. CDR1 and CDR2 (germline): KGHSH, LQKENI. This CDR3 has 16 residues. V was pared by 1 base and J by 7 bases, with 10 bases of the junction left unmatched.

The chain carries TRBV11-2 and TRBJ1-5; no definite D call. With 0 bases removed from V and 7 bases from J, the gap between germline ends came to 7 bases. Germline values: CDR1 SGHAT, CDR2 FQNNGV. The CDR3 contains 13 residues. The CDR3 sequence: CASSLDRLQPQHF. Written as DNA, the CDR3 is TGTGCCAGCAGCTTAGATCGTCTCCAGCCCCAGCATTTT.

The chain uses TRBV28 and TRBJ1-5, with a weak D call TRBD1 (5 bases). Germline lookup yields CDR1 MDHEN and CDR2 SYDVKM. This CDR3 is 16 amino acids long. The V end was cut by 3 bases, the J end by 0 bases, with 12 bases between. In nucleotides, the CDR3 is TGTGCCAGCAGTTTCGCGGGGGACTCTAGCAATCAGCCCCAGCATTTT. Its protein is CASSFAGDSSNQPQHF.

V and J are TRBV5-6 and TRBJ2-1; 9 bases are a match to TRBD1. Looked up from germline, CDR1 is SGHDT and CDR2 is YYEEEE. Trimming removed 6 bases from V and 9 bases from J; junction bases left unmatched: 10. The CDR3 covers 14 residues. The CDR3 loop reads CASKWTGVMGEQFF. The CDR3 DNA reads TGTGCCAGCAAGTGGACAGGGGTAATGGGTGAGCAGTTCTTC.

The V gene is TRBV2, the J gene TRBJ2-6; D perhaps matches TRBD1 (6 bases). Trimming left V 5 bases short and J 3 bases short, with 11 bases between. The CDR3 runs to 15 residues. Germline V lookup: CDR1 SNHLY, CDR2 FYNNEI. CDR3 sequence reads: CASSNTGRGANVLTF. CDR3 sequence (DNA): TGTGCCAGCAGTAATACAGGGCGTGGGGCCAACGTCCTGACTTTC. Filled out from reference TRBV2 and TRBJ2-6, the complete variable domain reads EPEVTQTPSHQVTQMGQEVILRCVPISNHLYFYWYRQILGQKVEFLVSFYNNEISEKSEIFDDQFSVERPDGSNFTLKIRSTKLEDSAMYFCASSNTGRGANVLTFGAGSRLTVL.

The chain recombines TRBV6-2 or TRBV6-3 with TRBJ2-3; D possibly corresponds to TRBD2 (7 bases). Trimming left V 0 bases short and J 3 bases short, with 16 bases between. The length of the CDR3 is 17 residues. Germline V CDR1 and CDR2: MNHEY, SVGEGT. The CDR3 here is CASSYSRGAGATDTQYF. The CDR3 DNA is TGTGCCAGCAGTTACTCTCGGGGGGCGGGGGCAACAGATACGCAGTATTTT.

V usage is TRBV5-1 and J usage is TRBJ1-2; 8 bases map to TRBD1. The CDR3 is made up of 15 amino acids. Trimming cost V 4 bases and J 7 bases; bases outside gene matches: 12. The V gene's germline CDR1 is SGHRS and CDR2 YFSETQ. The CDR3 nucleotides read TGCGCCAGCAGCCCCTCGGTACAGGGGGTTGGTGGCTACACCTTC. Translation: CASSPSVQGVGGYTF.

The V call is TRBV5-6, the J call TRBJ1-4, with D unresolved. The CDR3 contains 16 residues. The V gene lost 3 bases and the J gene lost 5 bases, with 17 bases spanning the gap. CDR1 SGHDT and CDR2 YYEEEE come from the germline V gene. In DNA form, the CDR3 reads TGTGCCAGCAGCTCCATTCGATGGGCCTCGAATGAAAAACTGTTTTTT. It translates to CASSSIRWASNEKLFF.

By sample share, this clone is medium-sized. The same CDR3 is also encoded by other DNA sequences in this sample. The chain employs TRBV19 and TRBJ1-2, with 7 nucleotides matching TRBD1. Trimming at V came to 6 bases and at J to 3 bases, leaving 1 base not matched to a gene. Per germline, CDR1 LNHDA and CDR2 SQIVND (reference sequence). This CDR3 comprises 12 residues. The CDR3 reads CASSQGDYGYTF. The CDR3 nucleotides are TGTGCCAGTAGCCAGGGGGACTATGGCTACACCTTC.

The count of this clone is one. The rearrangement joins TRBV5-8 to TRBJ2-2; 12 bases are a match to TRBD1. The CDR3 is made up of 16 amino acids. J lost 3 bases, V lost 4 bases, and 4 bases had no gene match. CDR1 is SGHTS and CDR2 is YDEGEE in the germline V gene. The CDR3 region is CASSRGQGAHTGELFF. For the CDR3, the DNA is TGTGCCAGCAGCAGGGGACAGGGGGCCCACACCGGGGAGCTGTTTTTT.

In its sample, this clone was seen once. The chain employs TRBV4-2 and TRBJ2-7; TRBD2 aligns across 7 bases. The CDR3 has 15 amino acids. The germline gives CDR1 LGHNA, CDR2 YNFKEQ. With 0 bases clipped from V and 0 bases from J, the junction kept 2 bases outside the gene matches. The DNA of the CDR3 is TGTGCCAGCAGCCAAGATCGCGGGGGCTCCTACGAGCAGTACTTC. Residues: CASSQDRGGSYEQYF.